This T cell receptor beta chain originates from a study of shared clonotypes between healthy human individuals. Points from the study as a whole: Few donors restricted represented genetic and exposure-history diversity. Clonotype sharing among donors was thought likely to change with sequencing depth. Generally, estimated richness proved larger in naive subsets than it did in memory subsets.

V was clipped by 3 bases and J by 5 bases, with 6 bases between them. Per the germline V gene, CDR1 is GTSNPN and CDR2 is SVGIG (reference sequence). The CDR3 has 11 amino acids. With respect to this clone: What it binds is not known. Other DNA sequences of this sample code for an identical CDR3.

Data came from immunoSEQ multiplex PCR; TCRdb stores just in-frame clones and leaves some out. The sample records 2 million to 2.5 million clones, 80% to 95% being singletons. Source material: naive CD4+ T cells from PBMCs. The subset denotes: CD45RA+ positively selected. This TCR came from a young man in good health. Some clones in this sample may be carry-over from other donors' samples. This chain uses TRBV30 with TRBJ2-3; tentative D call: TRBD2 (6 bases). The CDR3 reads CAWSGRDTQYF. CDR3 sequence (DNA): TGTGCCTGGAGCGGGAGAGATACGCAGTATTTT.